This T cell receptor (beta chain) came from a study of T cells after posttransplantation cyclophosphamide. Methotrexate plus calcineurin inhibitor accompanied controls' myeloablative marrow transplants; sampling was 1 year later. General study points: After PTCy, TRB diversity resembled that of CNI/methotrexate controls. Donor-recipient repertoire similarity was low at 1-2 months, rising over year one.

Sequenced by immunoSEQ multiplex PCR; TCRdb stores in-frame clones only, minus some. The sample records approximately 21,000 clones, approximately 83% being singletons. The V and J ends lost 8 bases and 8 bases respectively, with 15 bases between them. This CDR3 is 12 amino acids long. Germline V gene sequence: CDR1 MNHNY, CDR2 SVGAGI (reference sequence). Regarding this clone: The antigen is not known.

The chain employs TRBV6-6 and TRBJ1-2; maybe TRBD1 (5 bases). The TCR comes from a female patient between 30 and 45 years old who received an allogeneic stem cell transplant from an unrelated donor, was CMV-positive, and had acute and chronic GVHD. Some T cells may possibly be graft donor cells. The source material was PBMCs, sampled about 400 days after allogeneic stem cell transplant with calcineurin inhibitor and methotrexate. The DNA for the CDR3 is TGTGCCAGCCGCTGGGGGGGGGACGGCTACACCTTC. Translating it yields CASRWGGDGYTF.